This entry features one TCR beta chain sequence. Study processing details: Reference gene primer amplification in the assay estimated nucleated cell counts. Some clones are missing from TCRdb's copy, which holds only in-frame ones; the method was immunoSEQ multiplex PCR. Clone size and the V and J calls come from that table; the DNA yielded D and trimming. This table holds around 100,000 clones, about 90% found once. The CDR3 loop spans 14 amino acids. From germline, CDR1 is MNHEY and CDR2 SMNVEV (reference sequence). J gave up 2 bases and V 3 bases, and 4 bases lay outside the gene matches. This entry comes from a study of blood T cell repertoires in COVID-19. The overall study: Samples of COVID-19 (acute and convalescent) were obtained from the United States, Italy and Spain. Sources were T cells, B-cell-depleted T cells, or PBMCs; the material itself was cDNA or gDNA.

Material: peripheral blood. The receptor was isolated from a human donor in a cohort sampled during active COVID-19. The V call is TRBV27, the J call TRBJ2-7, with 7 bases fitting TRBD1. CDR3 loop: CASSFQGQTYEQYF. In DNA form, the CDR3 reads TGTGCCAGCAGTTTCCAGGGACAGACCTACGAGCAGTACTTC.